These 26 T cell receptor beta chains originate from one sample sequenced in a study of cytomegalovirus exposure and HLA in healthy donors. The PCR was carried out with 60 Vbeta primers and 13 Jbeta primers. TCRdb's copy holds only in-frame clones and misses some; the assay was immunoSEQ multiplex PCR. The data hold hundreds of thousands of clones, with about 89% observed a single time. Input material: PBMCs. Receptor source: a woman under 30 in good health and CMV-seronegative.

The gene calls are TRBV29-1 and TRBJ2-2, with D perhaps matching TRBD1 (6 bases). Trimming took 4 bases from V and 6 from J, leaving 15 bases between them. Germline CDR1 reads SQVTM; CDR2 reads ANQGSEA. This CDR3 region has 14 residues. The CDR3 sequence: CSVVLGANAGELFF. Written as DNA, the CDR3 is TGCAGCGTTGTCCTGGGGGCCAACGCCGGGGAGCTGTTTTTT.

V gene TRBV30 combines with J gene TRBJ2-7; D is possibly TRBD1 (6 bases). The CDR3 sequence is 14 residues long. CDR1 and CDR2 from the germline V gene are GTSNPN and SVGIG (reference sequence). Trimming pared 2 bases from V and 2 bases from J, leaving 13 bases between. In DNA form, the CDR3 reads TGTGCCTGGAGTCGTAAAGGACAGACCTACGAGCAGTACTTC. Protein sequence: CAWSRKGQTYEQYF.

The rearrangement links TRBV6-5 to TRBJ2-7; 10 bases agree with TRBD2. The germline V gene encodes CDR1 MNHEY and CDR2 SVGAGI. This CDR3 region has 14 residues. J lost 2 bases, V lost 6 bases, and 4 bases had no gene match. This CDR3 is CASRIAGGTYEQYF. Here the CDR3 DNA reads TGTGCCAGCAGAATAGCGGGAGGAACCTACGAGCAGTACTTC.

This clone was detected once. The DNA for the CDR3 is TGTGCCAGCAGTAAGAAAGGGGGCGCCGGTGAAGCTTTCTTT. Amino acid sequence: CASSKKGGAGEAFF. The J gene is TRBJ1-1, the V gene TRBV11-3; 7 bases match TRBD1. CDR3 length equals 14 residues. CDR1 is SGHNT and CDR2 is YENEEA in the germline V gene. The V gene end was trimmed by 6 bases and the J gene end by 7 bases; junction bases not matched to a gene: 11. Looking up the rest from reference TRBV11-3 and TRBJ1-1 gives the full variable domain: EAGVVQSPRYKIIEKKQPVAFWCNPISGHNTLYWYLQNLGQGPELLIRYENEEAVDDSQLPKDRFSAERLKGVDSTLKIQPAELGDSAVYLCASSKKGGAGEAFFGQGTRLTVV.

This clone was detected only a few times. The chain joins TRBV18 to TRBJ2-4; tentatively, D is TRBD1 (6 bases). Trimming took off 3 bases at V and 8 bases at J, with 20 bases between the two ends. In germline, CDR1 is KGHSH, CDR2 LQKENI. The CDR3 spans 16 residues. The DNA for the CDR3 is TGTGCCAGCTCACCGAGCGAACAGGGTTTTGGGTACATTCAGTACTTC. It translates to CASSPSEQGFGYIQYF.

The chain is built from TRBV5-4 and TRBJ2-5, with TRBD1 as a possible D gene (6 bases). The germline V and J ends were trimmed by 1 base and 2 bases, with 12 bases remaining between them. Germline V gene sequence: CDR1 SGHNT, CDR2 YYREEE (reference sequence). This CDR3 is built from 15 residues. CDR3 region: CASSLKSGAQETQYF. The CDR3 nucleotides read TGTGCCAGCAGCTTGAAGTCAGGGGCTCAAGAGACCCAGTACTTC.

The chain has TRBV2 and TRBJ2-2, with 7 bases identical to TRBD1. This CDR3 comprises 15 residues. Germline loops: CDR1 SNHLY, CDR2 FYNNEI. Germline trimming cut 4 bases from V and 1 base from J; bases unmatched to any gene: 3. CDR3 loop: CASSGWTGNTGELFF. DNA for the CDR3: TGTGCCAGCAGTGGGTGGACAGGGAACACCGGGGAGCTGTTTTTT.

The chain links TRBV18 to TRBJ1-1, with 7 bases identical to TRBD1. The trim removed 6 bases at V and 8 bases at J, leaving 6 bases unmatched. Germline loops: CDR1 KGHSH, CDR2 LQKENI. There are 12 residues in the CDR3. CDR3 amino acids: CASSLQGLEAFF. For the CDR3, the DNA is TGTGCCAGCTCCCTACAGGGGCTCGAAGCTTTCTTT.

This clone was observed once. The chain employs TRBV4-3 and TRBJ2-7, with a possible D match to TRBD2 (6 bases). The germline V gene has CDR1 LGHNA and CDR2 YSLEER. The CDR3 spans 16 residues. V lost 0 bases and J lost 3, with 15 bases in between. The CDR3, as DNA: TGCGCCAGCAGCCAAGAAAGGGGTAGGGGAGGCTACGAGCAGTACTTC. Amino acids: CASSQERGRGGYEQYF.

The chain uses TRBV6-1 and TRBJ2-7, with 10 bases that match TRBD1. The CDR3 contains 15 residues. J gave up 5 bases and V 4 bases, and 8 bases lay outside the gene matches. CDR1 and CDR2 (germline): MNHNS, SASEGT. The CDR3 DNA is TGTGCCAGCAGTGTTCAGACAGGGGGCGGCGACGAGCAGTACTTC. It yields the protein CASSVQTGGGDEQYF.

The CDR3 DNA sequence: TGCGCCAGCAGCCAAGGGCGGGGCACAGATACGCAGTATTTT. Translating it yields CASSQGRGTDTQYF. The rearrangement joins TRBV4-3 to TRBJ2-3; possibly TRBD2 for D (5 bases). This CDR3 is 14 amino acids long. Germline assignment: CDR1 LGHNA and CDR2 YSLEER. V was cut by 1 base and J by 1 base, with 6 bases left in between.

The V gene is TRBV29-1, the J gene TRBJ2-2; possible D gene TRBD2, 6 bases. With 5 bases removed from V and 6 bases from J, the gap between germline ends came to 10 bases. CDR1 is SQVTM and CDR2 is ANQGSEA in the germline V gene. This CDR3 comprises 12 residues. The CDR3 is CSVRGSAGELFF. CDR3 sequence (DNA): TGCAGCGTTCGGGGGTCGGCCGGGGAGCTGTTTTTT.

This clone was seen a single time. In DNA, the CDR3 is TGTGCCAGCAGCTCGTTCACAGATACGCAGTATTTT. It yields the protein CASSSFTDTQYF. The chain recombines TRBV13 with TRBJ2-3; D not resolved. Between the trimmed V and J ends, which lost 4 bases and 2 bases, there was a span of 4 bases. The CDR3 covers 12 residues. Per germline, CDR1 PRHDT and CDR2 FYEKMQ (reference sequence).

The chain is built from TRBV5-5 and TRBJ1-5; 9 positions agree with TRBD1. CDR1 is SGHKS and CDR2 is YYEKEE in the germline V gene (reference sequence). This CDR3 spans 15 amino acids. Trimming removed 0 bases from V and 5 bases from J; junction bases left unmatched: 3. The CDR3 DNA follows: TGTGCCAGCAGCTTGGAGGGACAGGGATATCAGCCCCAGCATTTT. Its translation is CASSLEGQGYQPQHF.

CDR3 loop: CASSLEPAGETQYF. The CDR3 coding sequence is TGTGCCAGCAGCTTAGAACCAGCAGGGGAGACCCAGTACTTC. This chain uses TRBV11-2 with TRBJ2-5; TRBD1 might be the D (5 bases). Trimming removed 0 bases from V and 5 bases from J, with 10 bases in between. Germline-derived CDR1 and CDR2 are SGHAT and FQNNGV. This CDR3 has 14 amino acids.

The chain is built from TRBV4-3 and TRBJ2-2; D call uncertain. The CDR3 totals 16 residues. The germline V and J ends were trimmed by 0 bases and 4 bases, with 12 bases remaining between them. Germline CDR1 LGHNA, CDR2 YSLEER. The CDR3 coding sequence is TGCGCCAGCAGCCAAGATTTATACGGTACCACCGGGGAGCTGTTTTTT. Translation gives CASSQDLYGTTGELFF.

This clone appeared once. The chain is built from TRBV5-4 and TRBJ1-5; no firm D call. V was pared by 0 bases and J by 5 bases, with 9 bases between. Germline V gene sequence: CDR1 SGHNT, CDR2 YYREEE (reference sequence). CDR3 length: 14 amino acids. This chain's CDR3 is CASSLGGRYQPQHF. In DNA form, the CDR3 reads TGTGCCAGCAGCTTGGGCGGGAGGTATCAGCCCCAGCATTTT.

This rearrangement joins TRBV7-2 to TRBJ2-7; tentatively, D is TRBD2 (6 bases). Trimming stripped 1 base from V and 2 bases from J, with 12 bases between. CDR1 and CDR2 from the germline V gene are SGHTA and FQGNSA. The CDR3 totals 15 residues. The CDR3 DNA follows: TGTGCCAGCAGCTTAGGTTGGGCTAGCGCCTACGAGCAGTACTTC. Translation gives CASSLGWASAYEQYF.

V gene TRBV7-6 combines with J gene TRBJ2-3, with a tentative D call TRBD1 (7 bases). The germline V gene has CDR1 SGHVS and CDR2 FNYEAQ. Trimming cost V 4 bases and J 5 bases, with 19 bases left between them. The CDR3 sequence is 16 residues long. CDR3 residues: CASSSSTGQEGDTQYF. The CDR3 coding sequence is TGTGCCAGCAGCTCTTCGACAGGACAGGAGGGAGATACGCAGTATTTT.

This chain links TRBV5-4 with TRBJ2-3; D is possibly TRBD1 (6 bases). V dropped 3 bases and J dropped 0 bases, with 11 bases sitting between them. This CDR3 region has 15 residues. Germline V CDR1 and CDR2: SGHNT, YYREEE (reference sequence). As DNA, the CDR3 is TGTGCCAGCAGCTCTTGGACAGCTAGCACAGATACGCAGTATTTT. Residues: CASSSWTASTDTQYF. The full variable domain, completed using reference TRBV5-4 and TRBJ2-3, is ETGVTQSPTHLIKTRGQQVTLRCSSQSGHNTVSWYQQALGQGPQFIFQYYREEENGRGNFPPRFSGLQFPNYSSELNVNALELDDSALYLCASSSWTASTDTQYFGPGTRLTVL.

The CDR3 DNA is TGCGCCAGCAGCTTGACCGCAGGGGCCTACGAGCAGTACTTC. Translation: CASSLTAGAYEQYF. The chain combines TRBV5-1 with TRBJ2-7; D perhaps matches TRBD1 (6 bases). Germline loops: CDR1 SGHRS, CDR2 YFSETQ. CDR3 length: 14 residues. V lost 1 base and J lost 2, with 10 bases in between. The full variable domain, in which reference TRBV5-1 and TRBJ2-7 provide the parts outside the CDR3, is KAGVTQTPRYLIKTRGQQVTLSCSPISGHRSVSWYQQTPGQGLQFLFEYFSETQRNKGNFPGRFSGRQFSNSRSEMNVSTLELGDSALYLCASSLTAGAYEQYFGPGTRLTVT.

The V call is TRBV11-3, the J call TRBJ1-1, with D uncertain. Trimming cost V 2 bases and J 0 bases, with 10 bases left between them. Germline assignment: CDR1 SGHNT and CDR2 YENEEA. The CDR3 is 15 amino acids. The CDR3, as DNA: TGTGCCAGCAGCTTAAGCGCAGTTCTGAACACTGAAGCTTTCTTT. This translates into CASSLSAVLNTEAFF.

CDR3 DNA: TGTGCCAGCAGACCGGGACAGGGGGTGCAGCCCCAGCATTTT. Its protein product is CASRPGQGVQPQHF. This chain connects TRBV6-1 to TRBJ1-5; 11 positions agree with TRBD1. V shed 6 bases, J shed 7 bases, and the junction held 5 bases outside the gene matches. This CDR3 is 14 amino acids long. Germline CDR1 reads MNHNS; CDR2 reads SASEGT.

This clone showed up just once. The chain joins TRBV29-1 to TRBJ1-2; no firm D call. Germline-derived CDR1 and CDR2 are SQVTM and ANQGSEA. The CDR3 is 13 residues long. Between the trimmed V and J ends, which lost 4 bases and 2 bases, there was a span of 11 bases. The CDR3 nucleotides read TGCAGCGTTGGGCCTCGCACGAACTATGGCTACACCTTC. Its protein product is CSVGPRTNYGYTF. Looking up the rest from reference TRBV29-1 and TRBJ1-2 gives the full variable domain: SAVISQKPSRDICQRGTSLTIQCQVDSQVTMMFWYRQQPGQSLTLIATANQGSEATYESGFVIDKFPISRPNLTFSTLTVSNMSPEDSSIYLCSVGPRTNYGYTFGSGTRLTVV.

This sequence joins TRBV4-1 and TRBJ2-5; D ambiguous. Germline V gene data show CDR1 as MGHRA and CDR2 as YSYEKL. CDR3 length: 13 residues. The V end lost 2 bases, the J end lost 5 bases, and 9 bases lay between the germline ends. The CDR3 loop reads CASSQSYLETQYF. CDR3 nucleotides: TGCGCCAGCAGCCAAAGCTATTTGGAGACCCAGTACTTC.

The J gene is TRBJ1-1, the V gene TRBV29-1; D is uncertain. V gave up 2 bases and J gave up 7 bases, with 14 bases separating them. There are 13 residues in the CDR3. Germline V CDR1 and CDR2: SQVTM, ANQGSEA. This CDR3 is CSVESGNRIEAFF. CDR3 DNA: TGCAGCGTTGAATCCGGGAATAGGATTGAAGCTTTCTTT. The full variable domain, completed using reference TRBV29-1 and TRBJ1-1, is SAVISQKPSRDICQRGTSLTIQCQVDSQVTMMFWYRQQPGQSLTLIATANQGSEATYESGFVIDKFPISRPNLTFSTLTVSNMSPEDSSIYLCSVESGNRIEAFFGQGTRLTVV.